These 21 T cell receptor beta chains came from one sample sequenced in a study of Ad26.COV2.S vaccination and SARS-CoV-2 variants. Measured with immunoSEQ multiplex PCR; TCRdb has only the in-frame clones, and not every one. Of about 100,000 clones detected, about three quarters appear once; the ten largest clones hold roughly 17%. The sequenced sample was peripheral blood, obtained after recovery from COVID-19. The receptor set was obtained from a human donor who had recovered from COVID-19.

This rearrangement joins TRBV9 to TRBJ1-1; D not certain. The CDR3 is 14 amino acids. V was shortened by 3 bases and J by 1 base, with 10 bases between the two germline ends. From germline, CDR1 is SGDLS and CDR2 YYNGEE. The CDR3 here is CASSAAERNTEAFF. CDR3 nucleotide sequence: TGTGCCAGCAGCGCGGCGGAGAGGAACACTGAAGCTTTCTTT.

This sequence joins TRBV9 and TRBJ2-2; D gene ambiguous. This CDR3 spans 13 amino acids. Germline CDR1 reads SGDLS; CDR2 reads YYNGEE. V was pared by 0 bases and J by 5 bases, with 5 bases between. CDR3 in amino acids: CASSVGRTGELFF. DNA of the CDR3: TGTGCCAGCAGCGTAGGACGGACCGGGGAGCTGTTTTTT.

The chain combines TRBV27 with TRBJ2-1, with 12 nucleotides matching TRBD2. The CDR3 sequence is 13 residues long. Germline-derived CDR1 and CDR2 are MNHEY and SMNVEV (reference sequence). Trimming took 8 bases from V and 13 from J; bases not matched to a gene: 9. The CDR3 loop is CASRGLAGGRQFF. The CDR3 DNA reads TGTGCCAGCCGCGGGCTAGCGGGGGGGAGACAGTTCTTC.

This clone was recorded once. The chain couples TRBV28 to TRBJ1-5; weak D call: TRBD1 (5 bases). Germline CDR1 MDHEN, CDR2 SYDVKM. Trimming pared 3 bases from V and 7 bases from J, leaving 13 bases between. The CDR3 length is 14 residues. The CDR3 bases are TGTGCCAGCAGTTTGGGGCAGGGTTGGCAGCCCCAGCATTTT. It encodes CASSLGQGWQPQHF.

The chain uses TRBV4-2 and TRBJ1-6; D might be TRBD1 (6 bases). The CDR3 runs to 17 residues. The V gene lost 2 bases and the J gene lost 9 bases, with 20 bases spanning the gap. Germline loops: CDR1 LGHNA, CDR2 YNFKEQ. CDR3 sequence: CASSQFLTSTGSSPLHF. CDR3 coding DNA: TGTGCCAGCAGCCAATTCTTGACTTCGACAGGAAGTTCACCCCTCCACTTT.

This chain links TRBV28 with TRBJ1-2, with a weak D call TRBD1 (6 bases). This CDR3 region has 13 residues. Trimming removed 8 bases at V and 1 base at J, with 11 bases between. Germline lookup yields CDR1 MDHEN and CDR2 SYDVKM. The DNA of the CDR3 is TGTGCCAGCCACGGACAGCATAACTATGGCTACACCTTC. Translation gives CASHGQHNYGYTF.

The chain uses TRBV11-1 and TRBJ2-3, with 9 nucleotides matching TRBD2. In germline, CDR1 is SGHAT, CDR2 FQDESV (reference sequence). This CDR3 is 16 amino acids long. V shed 1 base, J shed 6 bases, and the junction held 8 bases outside the gene matches. The CDR3 spells CASSLEAAGGADTQYF. CDR3 nucleotides: TGTGCCAGCAGCTTAGAGGCGGCGGGAGGGGCGGATACGCAGTATTTT.

In this sample, this clone turned up a few times. V is TRBV6-4 and J is TRBJ1-1; D unclear. Germline V gene data show CDR1 as MRHNA and CDR2 as SNTAGT. V was trimmed by 4 bases and J by 4 bases, leaving 13 bases between them. This CDR3 is 14 amino acids long. The CDR3 protein is CASSVSQGSTEAFF. DNA for the CDR3: TGTGCCAGCAGTGTTTCCCAAGGGAGCACTGAAGCTTTCTTT.

V and J are TRBV30 and TRBJ1-1; D call uncertain. V shed 5 bases and J shed 8 bases, with 12 bases lying between them. CDR3 length: 11 amino acids. Looked up from germline, CDR1 is GTSNPN and CDR2 is SVGIG (reference sequence). The CDR3 DNA sequence: TGTGCCTGGTCGAGACGGAGCGAAGCTTTCTTT. Translated, it gives CAWSRRSEAFF.

This rearrangement joins TRBV27 to TRBJ1-2; D is undetermined. The CDR3 is 11 residues long. V lost 4 bases and J 13 bases, leaving 13 bases between the germline ends. Germline V gene lookup returns CDR1 MNHEY and CDR2 SMNVEV (reference sequence). CDR3 bases: TGTGCCAGCAGTTCTCCCGGGATAGTCACCTTC. Protein sequence: CASSSPGIVTF.

V gene TRBV5-1 combines with J gene TRBJ2-5, with TRBD2 matching 9 bases. The trim removed 2 bases at V and 4 bases at J, leaving 9 bases unmatched. The CDR3 runs 16 residues. Germline-derived CDR1 and CDR2 are SGHRS and YFSETQ. The CDR3 region is CASSFDVRGGRETQYF. The CDR3 nucleotides read TGCGCCAGCAGCTTCGACGTGCGGGGGGGCCGAGAGACCCAGTACTTC.

J is TRBJ1-2 and V is TRBV28; D is possibly TRBD1 (5 bases). This CDR3 spans 14 amino acids. CDR1 is MDHEN, CDR2 SYDVKM, per germline. Trimming pared 2 bases from V and 10 bases from J, leaving 17 bases between. The CDR3 protein is CASSLIRAGRSYTF. CDR3 in DNA: TGTGCCAGCAGTTTAATTAGGGCAGGGAGGTCCTACACCTTC.

The chain recombines TRBV10-3 with TRBJ1-2; TRBD1 aligns across 12 bases. The V and J ends lost 5 bases and 2 bases, in that order; junction bases with no gene match: 6. The CDR3 covers 16 residues. Germline V CDR1 and CDR2: ENHRY, SYGVKD. The CDR3 nucleotides read TGTGCCATCAGTAAGGGACAGGGGGCCACGAACTATGGCTACACCTTC. Translating it yields CAISKGQGATNYGYTF.

This sequence joins TRBV5-1 and TRBJ1-4, with D possibly TRBD1 on 5 matching bases. The CDR3 covers 14 residues. Looked up from germline, CDR1 is SGHRS and CDR2 is YFSETQ. V was trimmed by 6 bases and J by 4 bases, leaving 13 bases between them. CDR3 nucleotide sequence: TGCGCCAGCAAGACGCAGGGAGGTAATGAAAAACTGTTTTTT. Protein sequence: CASKTQGGNEKLFF.

The chain couples TRBV11-2 to TRBJ2-1; D possibly corresponds to TRBD1 (6 bases). Trimming pared 0 bases from V and 7 bases from J, leaving 13 bases between. Germline assignment: CDR1 SGHAT and CDR2 FQNNGV. This CDR3 is 15 amino acids long. The CDR3 region is CASSLDLQGRNEQFF. The CDR3 nucleotides are TGTGCCAGCAGCTTAGATCTTCAGGGGCGGAATGAGCAGTTCTTC.

CDR3 loop: CASSMSLLGGFYEQYF. In DNA, the CDR3 is TGTGCCAGCAGTATGTCCCTGCTGGGAGGGTTCTACGAGCAGTACTTC. The genes are TRBV2 and TRBJ2-7, with TRBD2 matching over 7 bases. The V and J ends lost 5 bases and 3 bases, in that order; junction bases with no gene match: 13. This CDR3 spans 16 amino acids. The germline gives CDR1 SNHLY, CDR2 FYNNEI.

This clone is labeled as medium-sized (0.01 to 0.1%). The gene calls are TRBV24-1 and TRBJ1-2; perhaps TRBD1 as D (6 bases). Per germline, CDR1 KGHDR and CDR2 SFDVKD. CDR3 length: 13 amino acids. The ends were cut back, 9 bases at V and 0 bases at J, with 10 bases in the middle. The CDR3 DNA is TGTGCCACCTCGGACAGAGCTAACTATGGCTACACCTTC. It yields the protein CATSDRANYGYTF.

The rearrangement uses TRBV6-4 and TRBJ1-1; D gene uncertain. This CDR3 region has 13 residues. V lost 6 bases to trimming and J lost 1 base, with 9 bases between them. CDR1 and CDR2 (germline): MRHNA, SNTAGT. The CDR3 DNA follows: TGTGCCAGCAGCGCCAACCCGAACACTGAAGCTTTCTTT. Translated, it gives CASSANPNTEAFF.

The V gene is TRBV7-2, the J gene TRBJ1-6, with TRBD1 identical over 7 bases. Germline CDR1 is SGHTA and CDR2 is FQGNSA. The CDR3 is 14 amino acids. Trimming cost V 5 bases and J 8 bases; bases outside gene matches: 6. The DNA for the CDR3 is TGTGCCAGCAGCCCCGGGACAGAACATTCACCCCTCCACTTT. It specifies CASSPGTEHSPLHF.

J is TRBJ1-1 and V is TRBV28; no firm D call. The V gene lost 6 bases and the J gene lost 2 bases, with 13 bases spanning the gap. CDR1 MDHEN and CDR2 SYDVKM come from the germline V gene. This CDR3 region has 14 residues. In DNA, the CDR3 is TGTGCCAGCAGAAATGAGGGCTTTAACACTGAAGCTTTCTTT. It codes for CASRNEGFNTEAFF.

The chain uses TRBV9 and TRBJ2-1, with a weak D call TRBD1 (5 bases). The CDR3 loop spans 16 amino acids. V lost 0 bases and J 0 bases, leaving 10 bases between the germline ends. Germline lookup yields CDR1 SGDLS and CDR2 YYNGEE. Here the CDR3 reads CASSVVPGRSYNEQFF. The CDR3 nucleotides are TGTGCCAGCAGCGTAGTGCCAGGGCGCTCCTACAATGAGCAGTTCTTC.